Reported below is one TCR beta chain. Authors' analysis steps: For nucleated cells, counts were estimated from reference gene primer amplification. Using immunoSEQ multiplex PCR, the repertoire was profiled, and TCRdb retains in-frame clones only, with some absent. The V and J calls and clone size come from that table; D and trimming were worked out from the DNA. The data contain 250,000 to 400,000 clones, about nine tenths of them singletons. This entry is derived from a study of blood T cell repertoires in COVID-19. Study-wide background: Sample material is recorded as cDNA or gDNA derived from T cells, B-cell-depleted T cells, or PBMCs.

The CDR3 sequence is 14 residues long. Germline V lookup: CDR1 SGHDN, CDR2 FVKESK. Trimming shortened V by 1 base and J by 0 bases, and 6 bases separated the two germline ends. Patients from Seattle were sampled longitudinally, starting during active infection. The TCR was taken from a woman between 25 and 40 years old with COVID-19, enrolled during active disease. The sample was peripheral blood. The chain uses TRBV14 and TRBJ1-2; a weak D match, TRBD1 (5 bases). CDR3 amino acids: CASSQVGPNYGYTF. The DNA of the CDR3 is TGTGCCAGCAGCCAAGTGGGGCCTAACTATGGCTACACCTTC.